Below, 18 T cell receptor beta chains from the same sample are listed, as sequenced in a study of tumor and adjacent non-tumor tissue in lung cancer. A modified ARM-PCR protocol with three rounds of nested PCR amplified TCRbeta. TCRdb re-called the multiplex PCR reads through MiXCR, storing one row per CDR3 protein. The sample lists about 110,000 distinct CDR3 sequences, roughly 77% occurring once. This sample's RNA came from whole unsorted tissue. The sequencing input was lung tumor tissue. These receptors all come from a woman in her fifties or sixties with non-small cell lung cancer.

In DNA form, the CDR3 reads TGCAACATGAATCCGACACGGGGAAAGAATGGCTACACCTTC. This encodes CNMNPTRGKNGYTF. This chain joins TRBV29-1 and TRBJ1-2; no definite D call. The CDR3 is made up of 14 amino acids. CDR1 and CDR2 from the germline V gene are SQVTM and ANQGSEA.

The chain carries TRBV6-5 and TRBJ1-1; maybe TRBD1 (6 bases). The ends were cut back, 7 bases at V and 4 bases at J, with 19 bases in the middle. Germline V gives CDR1 MNHEY, CDR2 SVGAGI. The CDR3 has 15 residues. The CDR3 DNA sequence: TGTGCCAGCATCCCCAAGGGGACACCTGGCACTGAAGCTTTCTTT. Protein sequence: CASIPKGTPGTEAFF.

The V and J genes are TRBV11-2 and TRBJ2-1; 9 nucleotides agree with TRBD1. This CDR3 has 14 residues. The V segment lost 9 bases and the J segment 8 bases; nucleotides outside the gene matches: 11. In germline, CDR1 is SGHAT, CDR2 FQNNGV. The CDR3 loop reads CASALGTGYDEQFF. The CDR3 bases are TGTGCCAGTGCTCTAGGGACAGGGTATGATGAGCAGTTCTTC.

As concerns this clonotype: No conserved phenylalanine or tryptophan ends this CDR3, so it is likely a read error. CDR3 in amino acids: CSALHEQYL. The CDR3 DNA is TGCAGCGCCCTCCACGAGCAGTACCTC. This chain uses TRBV29-1 with TRBJ2-7; no reliable D call. V lost 7 bases to trimming and J lost 5 bases, with 6 bases between them. The CDR3 extends over 9 amino acids. The V gene's germline CDR1 is SQVTM and CDR2 ANQGSEA.

At least ten counts were recorded for this clonotype. The chain combines TRBV4-3 with TRBJ2-7, with TRBD1 as a possible D gene (5 bases). Germline CDR1 reads LGHNA; CDR2 reads YSLEER. V shed 3 bases and J shed 2 bases, with 14 bases lying between them. The CDR3 has 15 amino acids. CDR3 sequence: CASSQEAQGTYEQYF. The CDR3 DNA sequence: TGCGCCAGCAGCCAGGAAGCCCAGGGTACCTACGAGCAGTACTTC.

In the case of this clonotype: Mismatch with germline at one junction end may stem from a read error. The gene calls are TRBV29-1 and TRBJ2-3; TRBD1 agrees at 9 bases. Germline V gene sequence: CDR1 SQVTM, CDR2 ANQGSEA. This CDR3 is 12 amino acids long. The DNA of the CDR3 is TGTAGCGTTCGACAGGGGGGAGATACGCACTATTTT. Translation: CSVRQGGDTHYF.

As regards this clonotype: No conserved phenylalanine or tryptophan ends this CDR3, so it is likely a read error. The V gene is TRBV20-1, the J gene TRBJ1-5, with 7 nucleotides matching TRBD1. Per germline, CDR1 DFQATT and CDR2 SNEGSKA (reference sequence). This CDR3 spans 14 amino acids. For the CDR3, the DNA is TGCAGTGCTGGCAGACAGGGTAGTGGGCAGCTCCAGCATCTT. Translated, it gives CSAGRQGSGQLQHL.

Of note for this clonotype: A junction end diverges from the germline sequence, so it may reflect a read error. The V and J genes are TRBV20-1 and TRBJ2-2; D might be TRBD2 (5 bases). Germline CDR1 is DFQATT and CDR2 is SNEGSKA (reference sequence). The length of the CDR3 is 12 residues. CDR3 DNA: TGCAGTGCTAATGGAAAGTCCGGGGAGCTGTTCTTT. Encoded protein: CSANGKSGELFF.

Points on this clonotype: A clone one base away is much larger, so this may be a read error. V and J are TRBV29-1 and TRBJ2-5, with 7 nucleotides matching TRBD1. CDR1 is SQVTM and CDR2 is ANQGSEA in the germline V gene. This CDR3 is 10 amino acids long. The CDR3 coding sequence is TGCAACGCCAACGACAGGGCCCAGTACTTC. The encoded protein is CNANDRAQYF.

This rearrangement joins TRBV11-2 to TRBJ2-5; a possible D gene is TRBD1 (6 bases). V shed 6 bases and J shed 7 bases, with 18 bases lying between them. CDR3 length equals 14 residues. In germline, CDR1 is SGHAT, CDR2 FQNNGV. Here the CDR3 DNA reads TGTGCCAGCAGTCCACAGGGCGGCCGAGGGACCCAGTACTTC. This sequence encodes CASSPQGGRGTQYF.

About this clonotype itself: The junction departs from germline at one end; a sequencing error may be responsible. The chain is built from TRBV25-1 and TRBJ2-2, with TRBD1 matching over 7 bases. The CDR3 runs to 15 residues. The germline gives CDR1 MGHDK, CDR2 SYGVNS. The CDR3 region is CASNELQGNTGELFF. The CDR3 nucleotides read TGTGCCAGCAACGAATTACAGGGGAACACAGGGGAGCTGTTTTTT.

Regarding this clonotype: The CDR3 end shows no conserved phenylalanine or tryptophan, and so a read error is likely. The V gene is TRBV11-2, the J gene TRBJ2-1; 12 bases agree with TRBD2. This CDR3 region has 15 residues. The germline V gene encodes CDR1 SGHAT and CDR2 FQNNGV. Written as DNA, the CDR3 is TGTGCCAACAGCTTAGCTAGCGGGGGGGCGGATGAGCAGTTCATA. Its protein is CANSLASGGADEQFI.

The chain combines TRBV20-1 with TRBJ2-1; D is undetermined. Germline V gene lookup returns CDR1 DFQATT and CDR2 SNEGSKA (reference sequence). V lost 1 base and J lost 8, with 15 bases in between. The CDR3 runs 14 residues. CDR3 bases: TGCAGTGCTAGAGGGCCGTCCGCTAGTTATGAGCAGTTCTTC. This translates into CSARGPSASYEQFF.

As for this clonotype: The junction differs from germline at one of its ends, possibly a read error. This chain uses TRBV20-1 with TRBJ2-2; a weak D match, TRBD2 (5 bases). Germline V gives CDR1 DFQATT, CDR2 SNEGSKA (reference sequence). CDR3 size: 12 residues. The DNA for the CDR3 is TGCAGTGCTAGATGGAACACTGGGGAGCTGTTATTT. Encoded protein: CSARWNTGELLF.

Comment on this clonotype: Sequence at one end of the junction differs from germline and may be a read error. The V call is TRBV11-2, the J call TRBJ1-6, with D unresolved. The CDR3 loop spans 14 amino acids. Germline V gene data show CDR1 as SGHAT and CDR2 as FQNNGV. CDR3 bases: TGTGCCAACAGCTTAGAAGCAGGTAGTTCACCCCTCCACTTT. It is translated as CANSLEAGSSPLHF.

This clonotype was recorded a few times. The chain recombines TRBV30 with TRBJ1-5, with D possibly matching TRBD1 (5 bases). The germline gives CDR1 GTSNPN, CDR2 SVGIG (reference sequence). The germline V and J ends were trimmed by 3 bases and 4 bases, with 13 bases remaining between them. The CDR3 spans 14 residues. CDR3 bases: TGTGCCTGGAGGTCTCAGGCAGGGAATCAGCCCCAGCATTTT. Protein product: CAWRSQAGNQPQHF.

A note on this clonotype: One end of the junction does not line up with germline, which may come from a read error. This chain links TRBV6-2 or TRBV6-3 with TRBJ2-7, with D perhaps matching TRBD1 (6 bases). Germline V gives CDR1 MNHEY, CDR2 SVGEGT. CDR3 length equals 17 residues. As DNA, the CDR3 is TGTGCCGGCACTTATTCAGGACAGCGATACAACCCCTACGAGCAGAACTTC. It specifies CAGTYSGQRYNPYEQNF.

Of note for this clonotype: An end of the junction differs from the germline gene, which may be a read error. This chain uses TRBV6-6 with TRBJ1-1; D is unclear. This CDR3 region has 9 residues. Germline V gene sequence: CDR1 MNHNY, CDR2 SVGAGI (reference sequence). The CDR3 loop is CGSCYGSYF. The CDR3 DNA follows: TGTGGCAGCTGTTACGGGTCCTACTTT.